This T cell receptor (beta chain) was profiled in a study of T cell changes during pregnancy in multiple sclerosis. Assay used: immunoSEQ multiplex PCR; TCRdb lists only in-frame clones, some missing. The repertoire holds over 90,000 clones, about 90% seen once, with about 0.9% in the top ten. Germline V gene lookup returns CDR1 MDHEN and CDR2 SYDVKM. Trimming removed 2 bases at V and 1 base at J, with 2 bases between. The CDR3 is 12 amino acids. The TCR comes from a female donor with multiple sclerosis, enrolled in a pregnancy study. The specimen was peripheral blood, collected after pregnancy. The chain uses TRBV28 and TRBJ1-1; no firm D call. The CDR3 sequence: CASSLQNTEAFF. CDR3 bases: TGTGCCAGCAGTTTACAGAACACTGAAGCTTTCTTT.